The 7 T cell receptor beta chains presented below share a single source sample, sequenced in a study of identical twins. MiXCR was run by TCRdb on the 5' RACE reads, yielding one entry per CDR3 protein. The data show about 920,000 distinct CDR3 sequences, 9% to 15% seen once. This sample also appeared in a second study, on yellow fever vaccine responses in identical twins.

The sequencing input was PBMCs. These receptors were collected from a young woman in good health.

This clonotype was found many times. This sequence joins TRBV4-2 and TRBJ2-1; weak D call: TRBD2 (5 bases). CDR3 size: 15 residues. CDR1 and CDR2 from the germline V gene are LGHNA and YNFKEQ. The V end lost 1 base, the J end lost 9 bases, and 16 bases lay between the germline ends. CDR3 in amino acids: CASSQVAPASGEQFF. Written as DNA, the CDR3 is TGTGCCAGCAGCCAAGTAGCGCCGGCATCGGGTGAGCAGTTCTTC.

This clonotype has only a few counts. The rearrangement uses TRBV27 and TRBJ1-4; maybe TRBD1 (6 bases). The V gene's germline CDR1 is MNHEY and CDR2 SMNVEV (reference sequence). V was pared by 0 bases and J by 4 bases, with 9 bases between. The CDR3 covers 15 residues. CDR3 loop: CASSLSGTINEKLFF. The CDR3 region has the DNA TGTGCCAGCAGTTTATCGGGGACAATTAATGAAAAACTGTTTTTT.

The chain combines TRBV28 with TRBJ2-5, with D perhaps matching TRBD1 (5 bases). The CDR3 is 14 residues long. V lost 8 bases and J 5 bases, leaving 18 bases between the germline ends. Germline CDR1 is MDHEN and CDR2 is SYDVKM. The CDR3 nucleotides read TGTGCCAGCTCCCTAGGGGCCCCTCAGGAGACCCAGTACTTC. Protein sequence: CASSLGAPQETQYF.

This clonotype was seen a few times. The chain links TRBV19 to TRBJ1-2, with 9 positions matching TRBD1. Trimming removed 5 bases from V and 8 bases from J; junction bases left unmatched: 9. This CDR3 is 14 amino acids long. The germline V gene has CDR1 LNHDA and CDR2 SQIVND (reference sequence). CDR3 DNA: TGTGCCAGTAGTCGGGGACAGGGATCTGCCGGCTACACCTTC. Its translation: CASSRGQGSAGYTF. Using reference TRBV19 and TRBJ1-2 for the parts outside the CDR3, the full variable domain is DGGITQSPKYLFRKEGQNVTLSCEQNLNHDAMYWYRQDPGQGLRLIYYSQIVNDFQKGDIAEGYSVSREKKESFPLTVTSAQKNPTAFYLCASSRGQGSAGYTFGSGTRLTVV.

The chain recombines TRBV14 with TRBJ2-4; TRBD2 matches at 14 bases. CDR1 and CDR2 from the germline V gene are SGHDN and FVKESK. Trimming cost V 4 bases and J 0 bases; bases outside gene matches: 5. The CDR3 loop spans 18 amino acids. The CDR3 DNA follows: TGTGCCAGCAGCCGGACTAGCGGGGGGTACTTAGCCAAAAACATTCAGTACTTC. As protein: CASSRTSGGYLAKNIQYF.

This clonotype was detected a few times. The CDR3 DNA follows: TGTGCCAGCAGTAAACCCGGGACAGGGGCCTACGAGCAGTACTTC. This encodes CASSKPGTGAYEQYF. The V and J genes are TRBV6-1 and TRBJ2-7; 10 nucleotides match TRBD1. CDR1 is MNHNS and CDR2 is SASEGT in the germline V gene. The CDR3 extends over 15 amino acids. Germline trimming cut 5 bases from V and 2 bases from J; bases unmatched to any gene: 6.

This clonotype appeared a few times. V gene TRBV27 combines with J gene TRBJ1-1; no definite D call. The CDR3 runs 23 residues. V gave up 3 bases and J gave up 1 base, with 36 bases separating them. Germline V gene lookup returns CDR1 MNHEY and CDR2 SMNVEV (reference sequence). DNA of the CDR3: TGTGCCAGCAGTTTTCATACGGTAACGCCTCAAACCCCACGTGGGCAGGAGAACACTGAAGCTTTCTTT. Residues: CASSFHTVTPQTPRGQENTEAFF.